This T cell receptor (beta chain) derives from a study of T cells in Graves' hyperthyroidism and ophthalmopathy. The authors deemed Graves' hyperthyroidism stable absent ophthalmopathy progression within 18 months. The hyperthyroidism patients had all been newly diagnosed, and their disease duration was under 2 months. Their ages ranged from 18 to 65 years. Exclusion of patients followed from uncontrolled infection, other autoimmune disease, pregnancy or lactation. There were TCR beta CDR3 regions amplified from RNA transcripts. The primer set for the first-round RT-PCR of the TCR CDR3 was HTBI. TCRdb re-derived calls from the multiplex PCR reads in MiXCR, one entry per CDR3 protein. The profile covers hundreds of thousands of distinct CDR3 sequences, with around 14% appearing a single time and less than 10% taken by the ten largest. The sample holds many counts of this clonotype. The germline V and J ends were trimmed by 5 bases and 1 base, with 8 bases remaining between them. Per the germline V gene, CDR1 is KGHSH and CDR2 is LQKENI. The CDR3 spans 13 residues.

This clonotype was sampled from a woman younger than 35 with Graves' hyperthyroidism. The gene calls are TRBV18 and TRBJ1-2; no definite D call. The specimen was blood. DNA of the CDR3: TGTGCCAGCTCAACCGGGGATAACTATGGCTACACCTTC. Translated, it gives CASSTGDNYGYTF.